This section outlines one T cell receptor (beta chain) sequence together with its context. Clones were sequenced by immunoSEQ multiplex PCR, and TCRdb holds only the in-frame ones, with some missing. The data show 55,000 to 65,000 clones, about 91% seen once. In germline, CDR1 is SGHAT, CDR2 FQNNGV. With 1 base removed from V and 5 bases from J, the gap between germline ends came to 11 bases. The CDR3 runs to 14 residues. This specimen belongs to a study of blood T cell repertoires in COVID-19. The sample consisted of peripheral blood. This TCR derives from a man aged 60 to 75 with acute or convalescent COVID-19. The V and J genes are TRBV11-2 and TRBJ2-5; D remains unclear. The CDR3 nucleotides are TGTGCCAGCAGCTTAGTGCGACTCTCGGAGACCCAGTACTTC. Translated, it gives CASSLVRLSETQYF.